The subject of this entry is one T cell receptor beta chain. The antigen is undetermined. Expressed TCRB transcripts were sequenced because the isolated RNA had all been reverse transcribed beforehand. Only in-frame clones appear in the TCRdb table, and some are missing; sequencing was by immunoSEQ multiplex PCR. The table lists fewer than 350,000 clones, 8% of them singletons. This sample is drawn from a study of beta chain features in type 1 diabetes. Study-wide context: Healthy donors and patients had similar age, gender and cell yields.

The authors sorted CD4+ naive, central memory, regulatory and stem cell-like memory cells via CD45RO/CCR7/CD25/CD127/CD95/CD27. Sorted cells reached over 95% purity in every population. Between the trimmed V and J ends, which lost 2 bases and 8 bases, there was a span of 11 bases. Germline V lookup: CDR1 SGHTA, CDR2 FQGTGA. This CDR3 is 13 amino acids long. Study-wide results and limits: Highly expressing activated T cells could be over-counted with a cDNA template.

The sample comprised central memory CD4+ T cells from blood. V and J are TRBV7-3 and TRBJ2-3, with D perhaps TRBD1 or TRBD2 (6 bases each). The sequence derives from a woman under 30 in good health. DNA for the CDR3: TGTGCCAGCAGCTTAGAAGAGGGGGGTACGCAGTATTTT. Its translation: CASSLEEGGTQYF. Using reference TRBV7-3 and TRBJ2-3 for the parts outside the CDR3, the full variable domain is GAGVSQTPSNKVTEKGKYVELRCDPISGHTALYWYRQSLGQGPEFLIYFQGTGAADDSGLPNDRFFAVRPEGSVSTLKIQRTERGDSAVYLCASSLEEGGTQYFGPGTRLTVL.